This passage covers 23 T cell receptor beta chains from one sample sequenced in a study of radiation and T cells in renal cell carcinoma. Time point defined: blood 2 weeks post-SBRT. Documented treatment: 15 Gy SBRT to primary tumor, nephrectomy 4 weeks later. Clones were sequenced by immunoSEQ multiplex PCR, and TCRdb holds only the in-frame ones, with some missing. The sample lists about 130,000 clones, roughly 77% occurring once. The source material was blood, sampled from a patient whose treatment included radiotherapy and nephrectomy. The source of these receptors is a woman aged 55 to 70 with renal cell carcinoma.

The genes are TRBV6-6 and TRBJ2-7; 8 bases align to TRBD2. Germline CDR1 and CDR2: MNHNY and SVGAGI (reference sequence). There are 15 residues in the CDR3. V was clipped by 7 bases and J by 2 bases; unmatched bases: 10. The CDR3 reads CASTGGGSVPYEQYF. The CDR3 coding sequence is TGTGCCAGCACCGGGGGGGGATCGGTGCCCTACGAGCAGTACTTC.

The rearrangement links TRBV18 to TRBJ2-3, with D uncertain. The germline CDR1 and CDR2 sequences are KGHSH and LQKENI. Deletions cut 3 bases from V and 0 bases from J, with 13 bases between. This CDR3 has 16 residues. Here the CDR3 reads CASSPVEDLSTDTQYF. CDR3 sequence (DNA): TGTGCCAGCTCACCGGTAGAGGACCTTAGCACAGATACGCAGTATTTT.

Turning to this clone: Other DNA sequences from this sample encode an identical CDR3 as well. The V call is TRBV6-5, the J call TRBJ1-5, with D hard to call. Per germline, CDR1 MNHEY and CDR2 SVGAGI. The CDR3 consists of 13 residues. V shed 3 bases and J shed 5 bases, with 8 bases lying between them. For the CDR3, the DNA is TGTGCCAGCAGTTATGGGGTTGATCAGCCCCAGCATTTT. As protein: CASSYGVDQPQHF.

The chain joins TRBV29-1 to TRBJ1-2, with TRBD1 matching 7 bases. There are 15 residues in the CDR3. J lost 0 bases, V lost 3 bases, and 7 bases had no gene match. The germline V gene encodes CDR1 SQVTM and CDR2 ANQGSEA. The CDR3 DNA reads as TGCAGCGTTGATGAGAGGGGGCTAGCTAACTATGGCTACACCTTC. It is translated as CSVDERGLANYGYTF.

J is TRBJ2-3 and V is TRBV6-6; tentatively, D is TRBD2 (6 bases). Germline V CDR1 and CDR2: MNHNY, SVGAGI (reference sequence). With 5 bases removed from V and 6 bases from J, the gap between germline ends came to 15 bases. This CDR3 region has 14 residues. CDR3 sequence: CASSTFGGVDTQYF. The CDR3 nucleotides are TGTGCCAGCAGTACCTTCGGAGGGGTCGATACGCAGTATTTT.

The chain employs TRBV11-3 and TRBJ2-1, with 13 bases aligning to TRBD2. The J segment lost 1 base and the V segment lost 4 bases, leaving 10 bases of the junction unmatched. The CDR3 length is 19 residues. The germline gives CDR1 SGHNT, CDR2 YENEEA. The CDR3 sequence is CASSSMTSGRLASYNEQFF. The CDR3 nucleotides are TGTGCCAGCAGCTCTATGACTAGCGGGAGGCTCGCTTCCTACAATGAGCAGTTCTTC.

This chain connects TRBV7-9 to TRBJ2-1, with D perhaps matching TRBD2 (6 bases). Germline V gene data show CDR1 as SEHNR and CDR2 as FQNEAQ (reference sequence). The CDR3 consists of 15 residues. Trimming shortened V by 2 bases and J by 2 bases, and 10 bases separated the two germline ends. Here the CDR3 DNA reads TGTGCCAGCAGCTTAAGGCGGGATCCCTACAATGAGCAGTTCTTC. Encoded protein: CASSLRRDPYNEQFF.

The chain links TRBV4-1 to TRBJ2-1, with D maybe TRBD2 (6 bases). The CDR3 length is 17 residues. Germline values: CDR1 MGHRA, CDR2 YSYEKL. Trimming left V 0 bases short and J 0 bases short, with 12 bases between. The CDR3 coding sequence is TGCGCCAGCAGCCAAGATCCTAGCGCCGGCTCCTACAATGAGCAGTTCTTC. Translation: CASSQDPSAGSYNEQFF.

The genes are TRBV5-1 and TRBJ1-3; possibly TRBD1 for D (5 bases). The CDR3 contains 11 residues. V lost 4 bases and J 8 bases, leaving 7 bases between the germline ends. CDR1 SGHRS and CDR2 YFSETQ come from the germline V gene. CDR3 residues: CASSTGDTIYF. The CDR3 nucleotides read TGCGCCAGCAGCACGGGGGACACCATATATTTT.

The chain recombines TRBV5-6 with TRBJ1-2; D gene uncertain. The CDR3 consists of 17 residues. Germline CDR1 and CDR2: SGHDT and YYEEEE. V gave up 2 bases and J gave up 0 bases, with 17 bases separating them. The CDR3 is CASSFGVLAAANYGYTF. CDR3 nucleotide sequence: TGTGCCAGCAGCTTTGGTGTTCTGGCAGCTGCTAACTATGGCTACACCTTC.

This rearrangement joins TRBV5-5 to TRBJ1-3; D uncertain. CDR3 size: 12 residues. Germline V CDR1 and CDR2: SGHKS, YYEKEE (reference sequence). V dropped 1 base and J dropped 4 bases, with 3 bases sitting between them. CDR3 amino acids: CASSLMGNTIYF. CDR3 DNA sequence: TGTGCCAGCAGCTTGATGGGAAACACCATATATTTT.

The chain uses TRBV10-3 and TRBJ2-2; either TRBD1 or TRBD2 may supply D (5 bases each). The CDR3 covers 16 residues. In germline, CDR1 is ENHRY, CDR2 SYGVKD. The V end was cut by 6 bases, the J end by 1 base, with 15 bases between. The CDR3 nucleotides read TGTGCCATCAGCTATAGAGGGGTAGAGAACACCGGGGAGCTGTTTTTT. This gives the protein CAISYRGVENTGELFF.

V and J are TRBV4-2 and TRBJ1-4; 11 bases map to TRBD1. The ends lost 2 bases at V and 8 bases at J; junction bases unmatched: 10. CDR1 is LGHNA and CDR2 is YNFKEQ in the germline V gene. The CDR3 contains 17 residues. CDR3 region: CASSQFGQGAIGEKLFF. The CDR3 DNA sequence: TGTGCCAGCAGCCAATTTGGACAGGGGGCAATTGGCGAAAAACTGTTTTTT.

This chain joins TRBV5-1 and TRBJ1-1; D remains ambiguous. Per germline, CDR1 SGHRS and CDR2 YFSETQ. The length of the CDR3 is 13 residues. V lost 1 base and J lost 1, with 5 bases in between. CDR3 protein: CASSLLENTEAFF. CDR3 nucleotides: TGCGCCAGCAGCTTGTTGGAGAACACTGAAGCTTTCTTT.

This rearrangement joins TRBV11-2 to TRBJ2-5; D uncertain. The V and J ends lost 4 bases and 3 bases respectively, with 3 bases between them. The CDR3 sequence is 11 residues long. Germline lookup yields CDR1 SGHAT and CDR2 FQNNGV. The CDR3 bases are TGTGCCAGCAGCTGGGAAGAGACCCAGTACTTC. Encoded protein: CASSWEETQYF.

The J gene is TRBJ1-6, the V gene TRBV6-1; TRBD1 is a possible D gene (5 bases). This CDR3 is 16 amino acids long. Germline V gene lookup returns CDR1 MNHNS and CDR2 SASEGT. V dropped 3 bases and J dropped 9 bases, with 18 bases sitting between them. In DNA form, the CDR3 reads TGTGCCAGCAGTGATAGCCCGGGTTTGAGGGGTTCACCCCTCCACTTT. It specifies CASSDSPGLRGSPLHF.

This sequence joins TRBV2 and TRBJ2-3; D is perhaps TRBD1 or TRBD2 (5 bases each). Trimming removed 6 bases at V and 2 bases at J, with 15 bases between. There are 15 residues in the CDR3. The germline gives CDR1 SNHLY, CDR2 FYNNEI. The DNA for the CDR3 is TGTGCCAGCAGCCCGGTGGGGGTGAACACAGATACGCAGTATTTT. It specifies CASSPVGVNTDTQYF.

V usage is TRBV19 and J usage is TRBJ2-1; TRBD2 matches at 13 bases. Trimming cost V 5 bases and J 9 bases; bases outside gene matches: 22. There are 20 residues in the CDR3. In germline, CDR1 is LNHDA, CDR2 SQIVND (reference sequence). CDR3 sequence (DNA): TGTGCCAGTAGTCCCACCCCTCTAAAGGGACTAGCGGGAAGGAGCGGTGAGCAGTTCTTC. Amino acid sequence: CASSPTPLKGLAGRSGEQFF.

This clone was found a few times. V and J are TRBV7-6 and TRBJ2-1, with D possibly called TRBD1 or TRBD2 (5 bases each). Trimming took 6 bases from V and 7 from J, leaving 19 bases between them. The CDR3 consists of 15 residues. Per germline, CDR1 SGHVS and CDR2 FNYEAQ. The CDR3 region is CASSPPGTYGNEQFF. For the CDR3, the DNA is TGTGCCAGCAGTCCTCCCGGGACCTATGGGAATGAGCAGTTCTTC.

This chain connects TRBV28 to TRBJ1-5, with D possibly being TRBD1 (5 bases). V dropped 5 bases and J dropped 0 bases, with 17 bases sitting between them. There are 17 residues in the CDR3. CDR1 is MDHEN and CDR2 is SYDVKM in the germline V gene. CDR3 loop: CASSRTLDTNSNQPQHF. CDR3 in DNA: TGTGCCAGCAGTCGGACACTAGACACCAATAGCAATCAGCCCCAGCATTTT.

This sequence joins TRBV11-2 and TRBJ1-1; TRBD1 matches at 11 bases. The V and J ends lost 1 base and 0 bases, in that order; junction bases with no gene match: 4. This CDR3 has 17 residues. Per the germline V gene, CDR1 is SGHAT and CDR2 is FQNNGV. CDR3 region: CASSLGRTGGLNTEAFF. CDR3 in DNA: TGTGCCAGCAGCTTAGGCCGGACAGGGGGCTTGAACACTGAAGCTTTCTTT.

The rearrangement joins TRBV27 to TRBJ2-1; D unclear. Trimming stripped 3 bases from V and 0 bases from J, with 12 bases between. CDR1 is MNHEY and CDR2 is SMNVEV in the germline V gene (reference sequence). The CDR3 loop spans 16 amino acids. The CDR3 protein is CASSLLSGYSYNEQFF. The CDR3 coding sequence is TGTGCCAGCAGTTTGTTATCCGGGTACTCCTACAATGAGCAGTTCTTC.

The J gene is TRBJ1-1, the V gene TRBV6-1; no firm D call. The CDR3 is 11 residues long. Trimming left V 6 bases short and J 2 bases short, with 4 bases between. Germline V lookup: CDR1 MNHNS, CDR2 SASEGT. CDR3 nucleotide sequence: TGTGCCAGCAGGCTCAACACTGAAGCTTTCTTT. Its translation: CASRLNTEAFF.